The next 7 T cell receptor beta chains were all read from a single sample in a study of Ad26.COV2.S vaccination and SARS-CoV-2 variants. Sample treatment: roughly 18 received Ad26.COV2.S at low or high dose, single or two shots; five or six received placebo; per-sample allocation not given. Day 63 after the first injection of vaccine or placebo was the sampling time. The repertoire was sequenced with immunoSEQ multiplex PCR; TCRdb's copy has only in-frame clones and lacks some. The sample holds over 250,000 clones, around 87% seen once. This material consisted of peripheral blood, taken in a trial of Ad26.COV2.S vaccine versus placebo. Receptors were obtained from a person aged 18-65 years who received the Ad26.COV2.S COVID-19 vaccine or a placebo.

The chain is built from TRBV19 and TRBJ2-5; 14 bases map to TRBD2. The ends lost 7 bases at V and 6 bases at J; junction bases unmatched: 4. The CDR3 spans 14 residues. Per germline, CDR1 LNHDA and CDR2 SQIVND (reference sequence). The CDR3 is CASTGTSGGKTQYF. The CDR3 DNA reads TGTGCCAGTACCGGGACTAGCGGGGGCAAGACCCAGTACTTC.

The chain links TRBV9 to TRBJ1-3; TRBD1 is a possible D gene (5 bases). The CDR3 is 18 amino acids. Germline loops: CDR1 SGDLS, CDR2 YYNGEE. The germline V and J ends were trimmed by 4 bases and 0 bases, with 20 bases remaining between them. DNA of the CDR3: TGTGCCAGCAGCCACACTGGGACGGCGCCCTCCTCTGGAAACACCATATATTTT. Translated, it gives CASSHTGTAPSSGNTIYF.

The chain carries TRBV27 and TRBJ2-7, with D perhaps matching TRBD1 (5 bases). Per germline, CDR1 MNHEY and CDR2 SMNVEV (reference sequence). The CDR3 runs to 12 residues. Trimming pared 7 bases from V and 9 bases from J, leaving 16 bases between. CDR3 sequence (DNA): TGTGCCAGCAAACAGCAGGGCCTCGGGCAGTACTTC. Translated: CASKQQGLGQYF.

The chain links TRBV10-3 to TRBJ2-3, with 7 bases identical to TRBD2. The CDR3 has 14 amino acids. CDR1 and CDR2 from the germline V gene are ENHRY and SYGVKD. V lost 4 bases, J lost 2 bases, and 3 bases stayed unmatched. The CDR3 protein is CAISGLATTDTQYF. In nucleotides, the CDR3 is TGTGCCATCAGTGGACTAGCTACCACAGATACGCAGTATTTT.

The CDR3: CASSPPSTDTQYF. For the CDR3, the DNA is TGTGCCAGCAGCCCCCCCAGCACAGATACGCAGTATTTT. The chain combines TRBV7-3 with TRBJ2-3; no clear D gene. The CDR3 is 13 residues long. Germline values: CDR1 SGHTA, CDR2 FQGTGA. The germline V and J ends were trimmed by 5 bases and 0 bases, with 6 bases remaining between them.

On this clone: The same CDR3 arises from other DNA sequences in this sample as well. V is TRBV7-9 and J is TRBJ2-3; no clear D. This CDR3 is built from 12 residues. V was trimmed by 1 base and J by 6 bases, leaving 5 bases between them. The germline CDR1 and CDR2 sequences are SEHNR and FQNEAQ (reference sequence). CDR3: CASSLGADTQYF. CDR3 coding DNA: TGTGCCAGCAGCTTAGGTGCGGATACGCAGTATTTT.

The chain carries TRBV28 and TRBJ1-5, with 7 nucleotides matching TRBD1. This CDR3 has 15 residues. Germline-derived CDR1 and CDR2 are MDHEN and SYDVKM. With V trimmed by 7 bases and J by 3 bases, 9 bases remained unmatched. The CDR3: CASKTQGNNNQPQHF. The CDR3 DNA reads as TGTGCCAGCAAGACACAGGGGAACAACAATCAGCCCCAGCATTTT.